This T cell receptor (beta chain) is from a study of T cell repertoires in cytomegalovirus infection. In the study overall: CMV infection plus the matching HLA type was flagged by public TCR beta signatures.

TCRdb ran MiXCR on the reads and lists one entry per CDR3 protein. The sample consists of approximately 76,000 distinct CDR3 sequences, 3.7% of them appearing once. The germline gives CDR1 SEHNR, CDR2 FQNEAQ (reference sequence). The length of the CDR3 is 11 residues. Trimming took off 5 bases at V and 13 bases at J, with 12 bases between the two ends. This clonotype was counted ten times or more. Its antigen remains unknown. The study, taken as a whole, reports: In two of eight donors, the top clonotype was HLA-C-restricted CMV-specific. Totalled public TCR beta family frequency picked out people who carried CMV plus the relevant HLA.

This chain uses TRBV7-9 with TRBJ2-1; D uncertain. Material for sequencing was PBMCs. This TCR derives from a human donor in good health (CMV status not recorded). Some clones in this sample may be carry-over from other donors' samples. The CDR3: CASSLSPEQFF. CDR3 nucleotide sequence: TGTGCCAGCAGCCTCTCCCCCGAACAGTTCTTC. The whole variable domain, remainder taken from reference TRBV7-9 and TRBJ2-1, is DTGVSQNPRHKITKRGQNVTFRCDPISEHNRLYWYRQTLGQGPEFLTYFQNEAQLEKSRLLSDRFSAERPKGSFSTLEIQRTEQGDSAMYLCASSLSPEQFFGPGTRLTVL.